This T cell receptor (beta chain) is from a study of spatial heterogeneity in lung cancer. Findings and caveats of the study: Blood showed ubiquitous tumor TCRs more often at resection than at routine follow-up.

In germline, CDR1 is MGHRA, CDR2 YSYEKL. V lost 4 bases and J lost 10; bases outside the gene matches: 9. The CDR3 runs to 15 residues. On this clonotype: Antigen specificity is unknown.

Using its own MiXCR run on the 5' RACE reads, TCRdb lists one record per CDR3 protein. The table records 95,000 to 120,000 distinct CDR3 sequences, 10% to 14% of them present only once. Time point described: blood at routine non-recurrence follow-up after resection. The chain couples TRBV4-1 to TRBJ1-6, with TRBD1 identical over 8 bases. This clonotype originated in a female donor with early-stage non-small cell lung cancer. Sequenced material: PBMCs, taken at follow-up. The CDR3 sequence: CASSPTTGGGSPLHF. In DNA, the CDR3 is TGCGCCAGCAGCCCGACAACAGGGGGTGGCTCACCCCTCCACTTT.